A single sample gave rise to the 14 T cell receptor beta chains below, sequenced in a study of T and B cells in COVID-19 patients. Each TRB amplification used roughly 250-550 ng of genomic DNA from blood. Multiplex PCR with BIOMED2 TRB-A/B primer pools amplified TRB rearrangements. In TCRdb, the multiplex PCR reads were re-called with MiXCR into one record per CDR3 protein. The sample consists of some 13,000 distinct CDR3 sequences, 25% to 30% of them appearing once. Material: blood. These receptors were obtained from a human donor who had recovered from COVID-19.

V usage is TRBV6-1 and J usage is TRBJ2-3; 11 bases agree with TRBD2. Germline trimming cut 6 bases from V and 0 bases from J; bases unmatched to any gene: 8. This CDR3 has 17 amino acids. Germline V lookup: CDR1 MNHNS, CDR2 SASEGT. CDR3 sequence: CASRPLTSGRSTDTQYF. The CDR3 DNA follows: TGTGCCAGCAGACCCCTCACTAGCGGGAGAAGCACAGATACGCAGTATTTT.

The J gene is TRBJ1-2, the V gene TRBV6-4; a possible D gene is TRBD1 (5 bases). Trimming left V 4 bases short and J 5 bases short, with 14 bases between. The germline V gene encodes CDR1 MRHNA and CDR2 SNTAGT. The CDR3 is 14 amino acids. The CDR3 region has the DNA TGTGCCAGCAGTGCGGGACTTTCAAATTATGGCTACACCTTC. Residues: CASSAGLSNYGYTF.

This clonotype has a single count. This clone may be a read error of a much larger clone one base away. The CDR3 DNA sequence: TGCAGCGTTGCCCGCCTTAATAACACTGAAGCTTTCTTT. Amino acids: CSVARLNNTEAFF. The chain combines TRBV29-1 with TRBJ1-1; no definite D call. The ends were cut back, 4 bases at V and 2 bases at J, with 11 bases in the middle. CDR3 length equals 13 residues. Germline assignment: CDR1 SQVTM and CDR2 ANQGSEA.

V usage is TRBV29-1 and J usage is TRBJ2-2; TRBD2 aligns across 14 bases. The CDR3 has 18 amino acids. The V segment lost 4 bases and the J segment 0 bases; nucleotides outside the gene matches: 7. Germline CDR1 is SQVTM and CDR2 is ANQGSEA. The CDR3 region has the DNA TGCAGCGTTGGGGGACTAGCGGGAGCCGGATCGAACACCGGGGAGCTGTTTTTT. Its protein product is CSVGGLAGAGSNTGELFF.

This clonotype appeared many times. The rearrangement uses TRBV6-5 and TRBJ2-7; D gene unclear. Trimming took 2 bases from V and 1 from J, leaving 9 bases between them. Germline V gives CDR1 MNHEY, CDR2 SVGAGI. This CDR3 has 14 amino acids. Here the CDR3 DNA reads TGTGCCAGCAGTTACGGGCAGATTTCCTACGAGCAGTACTTC. Protein sequence: CASSYGQISYEQYF.

The rearrangement links TRBV6-5 to TRBJ1-1; D remains unclear. Germline V gene data show CDR1 as MNHEY and CDR2 as SVGAGI. CDR3 length: 14 amino acids. V was pared by 0 bases and J by 0 bases, with 5 bases between. The CDR3 loop is CASSYSVVNTEAFF. In DNA, the CDR3 is TGTGCCAGCAGTTACTCTGTGGTGAACACTGAAGCTTTCTTT.

This sequence joins TRBV19 and TRBJ2-1, with TRBD2 identical over 12 bases. The germline gives CDR1 LNHDA, CDR2 SQIVND (reference sequence). Trimming removed 3 bases from V and 8 bases from J; junction bases left unmatched: 5. The CDR3 totals 15 residues. Here the CDR3 reads CASSIRLAGVDEQFF. The DNA for the CDR3 is TGTGCCAGTAGTATTCGACTAGCGGGAGTTGATGAGCAGTTCTTC.

This clonotype has ten or more counts. The chain couples TRBV12-3 or TRBV12-4 to TRBJ2-3; D is possibly TRBD1 (5 bases). V lost 3 bases to trimming and J lost 1 base, with 17 bases between them. This CDR3 is 17 amino acids long. The CDR3: CASSFHPPSRGTDTQYF. The CDR3 DNA follows: TGTGCCAGCAGTTTCCACCCCCCGAGCAGGGGCACAGATACGCAGTATTTT.

The gene calls are TRBV7-2 and TRBJ2-3; possibly TRBD1 for D (6 bases). The V gene's germline CDR1 is SGHTA and CDR2 FQGNSA. Trimming took 1 base from V and 3 from J, leaving 20 bases between them. The CDR3 extends over 18 amino acids. The CDR3 DNA reads as TGTGCCAGCAGCTTAGATGGGGAAACAGGGCCGCTGACAGATACGCAGTATTTT. Translating gives CASSLDGETGPLTDTQYF.

The CDR3 loop is CASSFGSVGYTF. The CDR3 DNA follows: TGTGCCAGCAGTTTTGGGTCGGTGGGCTACACCTTC. The chain joins TRBV12-3 or TRBV12-4 to TRBJ1-2, with D unclear. The CDR3 has 12 amino acids. Trimming stripped 3 bases from V and 8 bases from J, with 10 bases between.

The rearrangement uses TRBV6-2 or TRBV6-3 and TRBJ2-1; 8 nucleotides align to TRBD1. V lost 6 bases, J lost 7 bases, and 8 bases stayed unmatched. The CDR3 totals 14 residues. In germline, CDR1 is MNHEY, CDR2 SVGEGT. The chain's CDR3 is CASRDRVDQNEQFF. The CDR3 nucleotides are TGTGCCAGCAGGGACAGGGTTGATCAAAATGAGCAGTTCTTC.

The chain couples TRBV7-2 to TRBJ1-4, with 7 bases identical to TRBD1. V was clipped by 3 bases and J by 3 bases; unmatched bases: 1. This CDR3 is 14 amino acids long. Per the germline V gene, CDR1 is SGHTA and CDR2 is FQGNSA. The CDR3 region has the DNA TGTGCCAGCAGCTTCAGGGGGGCTAATGAAAAACTGTTTTTT. Its protein is CASSFRGANEKLFF.

This clonotype is medium-sized by share. The rearrangement links TRBV19 to TRBJ2-3; tentative D call: TRBD1 (6 bases). CDR1 is LNHDA and CDR2 is SQIVND in the germline V gene (reference sequence). This CDR3 has 11 residues. Trimming stripped 8 bases from V and 7 bases from J, with 10 bases between. This chain's CDR3 is CASGRGHTQYF. As DNA, the CDR3 is TGTGCCAGTGGCAGGGGCCATACGCAGTATTTT.

This clonotype was detected many times. This chain joins TRBV6-5 and TRBJ2-7, with 8 bases aligning to TRBD1. After removal of 7 bases from V and 3 bases from J, the junction contained 11 bases not matched to a gene. CDR1 is MNHEY, CDR2 SVGAGI, per germline. This CDR3 has 15 amino acids. CDR3 DNA: TGTGCCAGCAAAGAAACAGGGGGAAGTTACTACGAGCAGTACTTC. Translation: CASKETGGSYYEQYF.